Here is one T cell receptor beta chain with its context. Though nominally healthy at sampling, donors likely had unrecorded immune exposures. This sample is drawn from a study of cytomegalovirus exposure and HLA in healthy donors. With 60 Vbeta and 13 Jbeta primers, the PCR was carried out. Clones were sequenced by immunoSEQ multiplex PCR, and TCRdb holds only the in-frame ones, with some missing. The sample holds nearly 110,000 clones, around 80% seen once. The CDR3 spans 15 residues. The V segment lost 3 bases and the J segment 4 bases; nucleotides outside the gene matches: 5. Germline loops: CDR1 MRHNA, CDR2 SNTAGT.

Source material: PBMCs. This chain links TRBV6-4 with TRBJ2-1, with 8 bases aligning to TRBD2. The clonotype originates from a man under 40 in good health and CMV-seropositive. CDR3 protein: CASSEETGGYNEQFF. The CDR3 coding sequence is TGTGCCAGCAGTGAAGAGACGGGGGGGTACAATGAGCAGTTCTTC.